Here is one T cell receptor (beta chain) with its context. This may be a read error, as it is one base from a much larger clone. This entry belongs to a study of blood T cells in healthy people across ages. Overall study context: Per every two T cells, about one barcoded beta molecule was captured by template switching.

Looked up from germline, CDR1 is SGHTA and CDR2 is FQGNSA. The CDR3 is made up of 12 amino acids. The ends were cut back, 2 bases at V and 4 bases at J, with 6 bases in the middle. It was with a sample-barcoded 5' primer and a J-beta primer mix that a second PCR of roughly 7 to 12 cycles was run. TCRdb ran MiXCR on the 5' RACE reads and lists one entry per CDR3 protein. Among 580,000 or so distinct CDR3 sequences, around 50% were seen once, and the ten largest hold about 22%. This receptor was identified in an elderly man in good health. Source material: blood. This rearrangement joins TRBV7-2 to TRBJ2-7; D remains unclear. CDR3 nucleotides: TGTGCCAGCAGCTTAATGAGGTACGAGCAGTACTTC. Translation gives CASSLMRYEQYF.